This T cell receptor (beta chain) was documented in a study of CD8+ T cells in alopecia areata (dated by TCRdb to about 2018). Broadly, across the study: The treated patients took part in an open-label pilot trial in which moderate-to-severe alopecia areata was treated with oral tofacitinib at 5 to 10 mg twice daily. Tofacitinib was administered for 6 to 18 months, and 6 months of follow-up off drug were then conducted to assess delayed response and recurrence. Scalp tissue and sorted CD4+ and CD8+ peripheral blood T cells from patchy and totalis/universalis alopecia areata patients and from healthy controls were covered by human TCRbeta sequencing. For the treated patients, the SALT score, which quantifies what percentage of scalp surface area is affected, served as the measure of disease severity. To study T cell clonal expansion in alopecia areata, the researchers applied high-throughput TCRbeta sequencing to both the C3H/HeJ mouse model and human patients. Clonality in the scalp was compared among normal scalp (n=4), patchy alopecia areata scalp (n=8), and alopecia totalis/universalis scalp (n=8). The RNA source kit depended on sample type: the PAXgene miRNA kit for fixed scalp, the miRNeasy kit for PBMCs, and the RNeasy kit for mouse skin. TCRbeta CDR3 regions were amplified by immunoSEQ multiplex PCR with 35 Vbeta forward and 13 Jbeta reverse primers. Tofacitinib-treated patients had biopsies at baseline and at 4 and 24 weeks of treatment, with a later scalp biopsy in several patients. Summary of the overall study and its limitations: TCR sequences shared between patients were less clear than in mice, possibly partly because of HLA diversity in the patient population. Unlike mouse skin, where gammadelta T cells dominate, normal human skin contains resident alphabeta T cells that get sequenced too, which complicates analysis of the scalp TCR repertoire. During tofacitinib treatment, many expanded lesional clones remained in scalp and blood, and this persistence may partly explain relapse after treatment is stopped. Because the treated cohort was small and had just a single nonresponder, larger studies are needed to establish links between baseline CD8+ expansion and response. Tofacitinib significantly decreased scalp clonality and the number of expanded CD8+ clones among the top 100 scalp clones. Compared with normal scalp, lesional scalp had higher clonality and more expanded CD8+ clones, particularly in alopecia totalis/universalis, a pattern that suggests antigenic drive.

Interpreted using the paper, the time point label stands for: around 24 weeks on oral tofacitinib. The treatment or condition label, read with the paper, signifies: oral pan-JAK inhibitor, 5-10 mg twice daily. Peripheral blood and lesional scalp punch biopsies were obtained from patients with alopecia areata. PBMCs were isolated by density centrifugation and stained for CD3, CD4 and CD8, and CD4+ and CD8+ T cells were sorted on a FACSAria. Only a few counts were recorded for this clone. Its antigen is unknown. The sample holds no much larger clone one base away, and base qualities are not on file. Libraries were constructed by the immunoSEQ multiplex PCR assay. To provide template for TCR sequencing, every sample had RNA extracted and reverse transcribed into cDNA. SuperScript III was used to make first-strand cDNA, primed with a 2:1 mix of oligo-dT and random hexamers. A synthetic immune receptor repertoire was used to assess amplification bias, and residual bias was removed computationally. As for the authors' bioinformatics: Raw reads were preprocessed to remove errors, and CDR3 was defined according to IMGT conventions as the region from the conserved cysteine to phenylalanine. Clonality was calculated as 1 minus Shannon entropy normalized by log2 of the number of productive unique TCRs. Whether scalp clones were CD4 or CD8 was inferred by matching scalp TCRbeta sequences against CD4 and CD8 repertoires sorted from blood. TCRdb holds this immuneACCESS table with in-frame rearrangements only. Some clones are missing; in checked studies, unresolved V genes explain under half, and the rest has no known cause. V, J and clone size derive from that table, while D and trimming were established from the DNA sequence. The sample table shows some 110,000 clones, and roughly 50% are seen once. The ten largest clones capture 9% to 15% of the sample.

The CDR3 runs 13 residues from the cysteine to the phenylalanine. Only the CDR3 portion is preserved as DNA: 39 bases, with reading frame beginning at the first base. In the germline V gene, CDR1 corresponds to SQVTM and CDR2 to ANQGSEA. V sheds 1 base and J sheds 2 bases, leaving 5 bases between their ends. The TCR sequence derives from a human donor with alopecia areata. The source was CD8+ T cells sorted from blood, collected at week 24, from a patient treated with tofacitinib. The rearrangement combines TRBV29-1 with TRBJ2-2; the D gene lacks a confident call. Here is the DNA: TGCAGCGTTGAAGTGGGTAACACCGGGGAGCTGTTTTTT. Its translation is CSVEVGNTGELFF.